This TCR beta chain derives from a study of OX40 agonist ivuxolimab in advanced cancers. Some clones are missing from TCRdb's copy, which holds only in-frame ones; the method was immunoSEQ multiplex PCR. The sample contains roughly 49,000 clones, approximately 81% of which appear only once. Study results and limitations: Partial responders at 0.1-3.0 mg/kg showed near-lowest clonal expansion. Certain nonresponders likewise exhibited a low normalized T-cell clonal expansion.

By sample share, this clone is medium-sized (0.01 to 0.1%). The antigen remains unidentified. V gave up 0 bases and J gave up 3 bases, with 6 bases separating them. CDR1 and CDR2 (germline): GTSNPN, SVGIG (reference sequence). The CDR3 is made up of 13 amino acids. The sequence was obtained from an adult with an advanced solid tumor such as melanoma, head and neck, liver or kidney cancer. V and J are TRBV30 and TRBJ1-5; no clear D gene. The sample here was CD4+ or CD8+ T cells sorted from blood, taken in a trial of the OX40 agonist ivuxolimab. The CDR3 coding sequence is TGTGCCTGGAGTGTTGATGACAATCAGCCCCAGCATTTT. Amino acid sequence: CAWSVDDNQPQHF.